The 23 T cell receptor beta chains presented below share a single source sample, sequenced in a study of cytomegalovirus exposure and HLA in healthy donors. PCR was performed using 60 Vbeta and 13 Jbeta primers. Data came from immunoSEQ multiplex PCR; TCRdb stores just in-frame clones and leaves some out. This table has 200,000 to 250,000 clones, around 84% appearing once. Sequenced: PBMCs. The receptors come from a girl aged 2 to 9 in good health and CMV-seronegative.

The J gene is TRBJ2-7, the V gene TRBV4-1; 7 nucleotides line up with TRBD1. The V segment lost 2 bases and the J segment 2 bases; nucleotides outside the gene matches: 6. Per the germline V gene, CDR1 is MGHRA and CDR2 is YSYEKL. The CDR3 sequence is 15 residues long. DNA for the CDR3: TGCGCCAGCAGCCAACCGGGACAGATGGCCTACGAGCAGTACTTC. Translating gives CASSQPGQMAYEQYF.

This chain uses TRBV14 with TRBJ2-1; 11 positions agree with TRBD2. The CDR3 consists of 16 residues. V trimming: 5 bases; J trimming: 4 bases; junction bases outside the gene matches: 7. Germline V lookup: CDR1 SGHDN, CDR2 FVKESK. The CDR3 nucleotides read TGTGCCAGCAGCTCAATTACTAGCGGGAGTTACAATGAGCAGTTCTTC. It translates to CASSSITSGSYNEQFF.

The genes are TRBV7-2 and TRBJ1-1, with 9 positions matching TRBD1. This CDR3 has 15 amino acids. The germline gives CDR1 SGHTA, CDR2 FQGNSA. The trim removed 4 bases at V and 4 bases at J, leaving 7 bases unmatched. The CDR3 DNA is TGTGCCAGCAGCTCCCGGAACAGGGGGCGCACTGAAGCTTTCTTT. This codes for CASSSRNRGRTEAFF. Together with reference TRBV7-2 and TRBJ1-1, the CDR3 gives the full variable domain: GAGVSQSPSNKVTEKGKDVELRCDPISGHTALYWYRQSLGQGLEFLIYFQGNSAPDKSGLPSDRFSAERTGGSVSTLTIQRTQQEDSAVYLCASSSRNRGRTEAFFGQGTRLTVV.

This clone was counted a few times. The rearrangement uses TRBV6-5 and TRBJ1-3, with D possibly being TRBD1 (6 bases). The CDR3 extends over 15 amino acids. Germline V lookup: CDR1 MNHEY, CDR2 SVGAGI. Trimming left V 6 bases short and J 0 bases short, with 12 bases between. The CDR3 spells CASSPGGLSGNTIYF. In DNA form, the CDR3 reads TGTGCCAGCAGCCCCGGGGGGCTCTCTGGAAACACCATATATTTT.

This clone has a single count. This sequence joins TRBV28 and TRBJ2-7, with 8 bases matching TRBD1. Trimming cost V 6 bases and J 0 bases; bases outside gene matches: 4. CDR3 length equals 14 residues. CDR1 is MDHEN, CDR2 SYDVKM, per germline. The CDR3 protein is CASRPQGASYEQYF. As DNA, the CDR3 is TGTGCCAGCAGGCCTCAGGGGGCCTCCTACGAGCAGTACTTC.

Here the CDR3 reads CATAGRAPGSTDTQYF. The CDR3, as DNA: TGTGCCACGGCTGGGAGGGCGCCCGGGAGCACAGATACGCAGTATTTT. J is TRBJ2-3 and V is TRBV10-3, with 7 positions matching TRBD2. V shed 10 bases and J 0 bases; nucleotides not matched to a gene: 13. This CDR3 is 16 amino acids long. Germline values: CDR1 ENHRY, CDR2 SYGVKD.

The CDR3, as DNA: TGTGCCAGCAGTTTGGCGGACTCGGGAACAGATACGCAGTATTTT. Translated, it gives CASSLADSGTDTQYF. The chain links TRBV6-5 to TRBJ2-3; D possibly corresponds to TRBD2 (5 bases). The CDR3 covers 15 residues. V lost 4 bases and J 3 bases, leaving 14 bases between the germline ends. Germline V gene sequence: CDR1 MNHEY, CDR2 SVGAGI.

This chain connects TRBV11-3 to TRBJ2-5; D is unclear. CDR1 is SGHNT and CDR2 is YENEEA in the germline V gene. V was cut by 8 bases and J by 2 bases, with 6 bases left in between. The CDR3 totals 11 residues. In nucleotides, the CDR3 is TGTGCCAGCTCCCTTCAAGAGACCCAGTACTTC. The encoded protein is CASSLQETQYF.

A single count supports this clone. The V call is TRBV7-9, the J call TRBJ1-3; D is possibly TRBD1 (6 bases). V was pared by 4 bases and J by 4 bases, with 17 bases between. Germline V CDR1 and CDR2: SEHNR, FQNEAQ (reference sequence). This CDR3 region has 16 residues. In DNA form, the CDR3 reads TGTGCCAGCAGCTCACCCCCCACAGGGAGCGGAAACACCATATATTTT. It yields the protein CASSSPPTGSGNTIYF.

V gene TRBV11-2 combines with J gene TRBJ1-2; TRBD1 might be the D (5 bases). CDR1 SGHAT and CDR2 FQNNGV come from the germline V gene. V lost 3 bases to trimming and J lost 6 bases, with 17 bases between them. The CDR3 has 15 amino acids. CDR3 sequence: CASSFTAVGGNGYTF. The DNA of the CDR3 is TGTGCCAGCAGCTTCACCGCCGTTGGGGGGAATGGCTACACCTTC.

V usage is TRBV2 and J usage is TRBJ2-5, with a weak D call TRBD1 (6 bases). The CDR3 covers 14 residues. Trimming took off 7 bases at V and 1 base at J, with 13 bases between the two ends. The germline V gene has CDR1 SNHLY and CDR2 FYNNEI. The CDR3 is CASTRTAIQETQYF. The CDR3 region has the DNA TGTGCCAGCACAAGGACAGCTATCCAAGAGACCCAGTACTTC.

CDR3 protein: CASSIDMWGGADTQYF. In nucleotides, the CDR3 is TGTGCCAGTAGTATAGATATGTGGGGGGGAGCAGATACGCAGTATTTT. V is TRBV19 and J is TRBJ2-3; 7 bases fit TRBD2. Germline V gene lookup returns CDR1 LNHDA and CDR2 SQIVND (reference sequence). V trimming: 0 bases; J trimming: 4 bases; junction bases outside the gene matches: 7. This CDR3 has 16 amino acids. The variable domain in full, with the rest retrieved from reference TRBV19 and TRBJ2-3, is DGGITQSPKYLFRKEGQNVTLSCEQNLNHDAMYWYRQDPGQGLRLIYYSQIVNDFQKGDIAEGYSVSREKKESFPLTVTSAQKNPTAFYLCASSIDMWGGADTQYFGPGTRLTVL.

DNA of the CDR3: TGTGCCAGCCGGGACAGGGGATTGACTGAAGCTTTCTTT. Amino acid sequence: CASRDRGLTEAFF. The chain joins TRBV6-1 to TRBJ1-1; 10 bases are shared with TRBD1. This CDR3 spans 13 amino acids. V trimming: 8 bases; J trimming: 5 bases; junction bases outside the gene matches: 5. Germline V gene lookup returns CDR1 MNHNS and CDR2 SASEGT.

The rearrangement links TRBV11-2 to TRBJ1-1; TRBD1 agrees at 7 bases. The CDR3 sequence is 15 residues long. V trimming: 7 bases; J trimming: 4 bases; junction bases outside the gene matches: 12. In germline, CDR1 is SGHAT, CDR2 FQNNGV. CDR3 bases: TGTGCCAGCAAACTCGACAGGGTGCGGGTCACTGAAGCTTTCTTT. Its translation is CASKLDRVRVTEAFF.

This sequence joins TRBV2 and TRBJ2-7, with D maybe TRBD2 (5 bases). The CDR3 is 14 amino acids. The germline CDR1 and CDR2 sequences are SNHLY and FYNNEI. Trimming shortened V by 1 base and J by 1 base, and 8 bases separated the two germline ends. DNA of the CDR3: TGTGCCAGCAGTGAAGTAGAGGGTTCCTACGAGCAGTACTTC. Translation gives CASSEVEGSYEQYF.

The chain uses TRBV4-2 and TRBJ1-5; a weak D match, TRBD1 (5 bases). Trimming took 0 bases from V and 5 from J, leaving 11 bases between them. This CDR3 spans 15 amino acids. Germline values: CDR1 LGHNA, CDR2 YNFKEQ. The CDR3 here is CASSQDAQVHQPQHF. The CDR3 nucleotides read TGTGCCAGCAGCCAAGATGCACAGGTCCATCAGCCCCAGCATTTT.

The CDR3 protein is CAWSLGGGSYEQYF. The CDR3 nucleotides read TGTGCCTGGAGTTTAGGGGGTGGATCCTACGAGCAGTACTTC. V and J are TRBV30 and TRBJ2-7; D may be TRBD1 (6 bases). Trimming pared 2 bases from V and 1 base from J, leaving 12 bases between. The germline gives CDR1 GTSNPN, CDR2 SVGIG (reference sequence). This CDR3 comprises 14 residues.

This clone was observed a handful of times. This rearrangement joins TRBV11-2 to TRBJ2-7; 9 bases line up with TRBD1. This CDR3 contains 13 residues. V dropped 3 bases and J dropped 4; count of bases not matched to a gene: 1. CDR1 and CDR2 (germline): SGHAT, FQNNGV. The CDR3 here is CASSLTGGYEQYF. The CDR3 DNA follows: TGTGCCAGCAGCTTGACAGGGGGTTACGAGCAGTACTTC.

This clone has only a few counts. The V and J genes are TRBV29-1 and TRBJ2-7; 12 positions match TRBD2. The junction had 8 bases not matched to a gene; V was cut back by 7 bases and J by 7 bases. Germline-derived CDR1 and CDR2 are SQVTM and ANQGSEA. CDR3 length: 13 residues. CDR3 nucleotide sequence: TGCAGCGCGTCTAGCGGGAGGGCCCGGGAGCAGTACTTC. The encoded protein is CSASSGRAREQYF.

DNA for the CDR3: TGTGCCAGCAGTGAGAGGAGCAGGGGTCTGTTTTTT. This codes for CASSERSRGLFF. This chain joins TRBV6-5 and TRBJ2-2, with D possibly matching TRBD1 (6 bases). V lost 5 bases, J lost 14 bases, and 15 bases lay in between. The length of the CDR3 is 12 residues. Per germline, CDR1 MNHEY and CDR2 SVGAGI.

The rearrangement links TRBV6-5 to TRBJ2-2; D is possibly TRBD1 (6 bases). V was clipped by 0 bases and J by 6 bases, with 14 bases between them. Germline V CDR1 and CDR2: MNHEY, SVGAGI. The CDR3 consists of 16 residues. Here the CDR3 DNA reads TGTGCCAGCAGTTACTCGAGTACAGGGTCCGCCGGGGAGCTGTTTTTT. Its protein product is CASSYSSTGSAGELFF.

V and J are TRBV6-1 and TRBJ1-6; 9 bases are a match to TRBD1. J lost 14 bases, V lost 6 bases, and 5 bases had no gene match. Germline V gene lookup returns CDR1 MNHNS and CDR2 SASEGT. This CDR3 comprises 12 residues. CDR3 protein: CASRWTGETLHF. CDR3 sequence (DNA): TGTGCCAGCAGGTGGACAGGGGAAACCCTCCACTTT.

In the case of this clone: The identical CDR3 is also encoded by other nucleotide sequences in the sample. The J gene is TRBJ2-7, the V gene TRBV7-9; TRBD1 might be the D (5 bases). With 3 bases removed from V and 2 bases from J, the gap between germline ends came to 17 bases. The germline CDR1 and CDR2 sequences are SEHNR and FQNEAQ (reference sequence). CDR3 length: 16 amino acids. The CDR3 spells CASSFSSAGPPYEQYF. The DNA of the CDR3 is TGTGCCAGCAGCTTTAGTTCTGCAGGGCCGCCCTACGAGCAGTACTTC.